This TCR beta chain was retrieved from a study of blood T cell repertoires in COVID-19. Study-wide background: Sites in the United States, Italy and Spain provided acute and convalescent COVID-19 samples.

V shed 5 bases and J shed 2 bases, with 13 bases lying between them. Per germline, CDR1 MNHEY and CDR2 SVGAGI. The CDR3 spans 14 residues. Exposed enrollees had met someone with a PCR-confirmed or clinician-diagnosed COVID-19 case at some point within the 2 weeks before study entry. The repertoire was sequenced with immunoSEQ multiplex PCR; TCRdb's copy has only in-frame clones and lacks some. The sample has about 150,000 clones; about nine tenths are singletons. The sample was PBMCs or T cells enriched from blood (not recorded which). This clonotype was obtained from a woman between 40 and 55 years old who had been exposed to COVID-19. The chain carries TRBV6-5 and TRBJ2-7, with D tentatively TRBD2 (6 bases). CDR3 DNA sequence: TGTGCCAGCAGTAGCACGGGACTCCCCTACGAGCAGTACTTC. This translates into CASSSTGLPYEQYF.